This entry lists 19 T cell receptor beta chains sequenced from one sample in a study of T cell responses to AZD1222 COVID-19 vaccine. Libraries were prepared by immunoSEQ multiplex PCR; TCRdb keeps only in-frame clonotypes and omits some of them. Among about 120,000 clones listed, roughly 90% were seen once. The input for sequencing was peripheral blood, taken 28 days after the second dose of the MenACWY control vaccine. These receptors were taken from an adult who received the MenACWY meningococcal vaccine as a control.

The V call is TRBV15, the J call TRBJ2-1; TRBD2 is a possible D gene (6 bases). CDR1 is LNHNV and CDR2 is YYDKDF in the germline V gene (reference sequence). This CDR3 has 16 amino acids. V was clipped by 4 bases and J by 4 bases, with 17 bases between them. CDR3 DNA: TGTGCCACCAGCACTTACCGGGACTTAACTTACAATGAGCAGTTCTTC. Translated, it gives CATSTYRDLTYNEQFF.

This chain connects TRBV6-2 or TRBV6-3 to TRBJ1-5; D may be TRBD1 (5 bases). The CDR3 runs to 16 residues. V lost 0 bases and J lost 5, with 14 bases in between. CDR1 MNHEY and CDR2 SVGEGT come from the germline V gene. In DNA, the CDR3 is TGTGCCAGCAGTTACTCTGGGGGGAGAACATATCAGCCCCAGCATTTT. Its protein product is CASSYSGGRTYQPQHF.

The rearrangement links TRBV19 to TRBJ2-5, with 8 positions matching TRBD1. This CDR3 contains 15 residues. Germline V gene data show CDR1 as LNHDA and CDR2 as SQIVND (reference sequence). Trimming took 3 bases from V and 1 from J; bases not matched to a gene: 4. The CDR3 region is CASSMWTGRQETQYF. The CDR3 bases are TGTGCCAGTAGTATGTGGACAGGGCGCCAAGAGACCCAGTACTTC.

V and J are TRBV28 and TRBJ1-5; D remains ambiguous. The germline V and J ends were trimmed by 1 base and 6 bases, with 10 bases remaining between them. The CDR3 is 14 residues long. The V gene's germline CDR1 is MDHEN and CDR2 SYDVKM. CDR3 in amino acids: CASSLSGNSQPQHF. CDR3 coding DNA: TGTGCCAGCAGTTTATCCGGGAATAGTCAGCCCCAGCATTTT.

The chain employs TRBV27 and TRBJ2-5; 11 bases line up with TRBD2. Trimming cost V 5 bases and J 5 bases; bases outside gene matches: 10. Germline V CDR1 and CDR2: MNHEY, SMNVEV (reference sequence). The CDR3 runs to 16 residues. The CDR3 DNA is TGTGCCAGCAGTCCCCCGATACTAGCGGGAGACGAGACCCAGTACTTC. Protein product: CASSPPILAGDETQYF.

The V call is TRBV11-2, the J call TRBJ1-2; unclear D gene. The CDR3 has 13 amino acids. V was clipped by 1 base and J by 8 bases, with 11 bases between them. Germline V lookup: CDR1 SGHAT, CDR2 FQNNGV. CDR3: CASSLVTKGGYTF. The CDR3 region has the DNA TGTGCCAGCAGCTTAGTTACGAAGGGAGGCTACACCTTC.

The V gene is TRBV10-3, the J gene TRBJ2-7, with 11 bases lining up with TRBD1. The germline gives CDR1 ENHRY, CDR2 SYGVKD. The CDR3 extends over 17 amino acids. V lost 6 bases and J lost 4; bases outside the gene matches: 14. CDR3 in DNA: TGTGCCATCAGCGACCTAAGTAGCGGGACAGGGGGATACGAGCAGTACTTC. Amino acid sequence: CAISDLSSGTGGYEQYF.

This chain uses TRBV6-2 or TRBV6-3 with TRBJ2-5; 7 positions match TRBD2. The CDR3 extends over 14 amino acids. Per the germline V gene, CDR1 is MNHEY and CDR2 is SVGEGT. Trimming took 5 bases from V and 1 from J; bases not matched to a gene: 4. This CDR3 reads CASSPTSAQETQYF. The CDR3 DNA is TGTGCCAGCAGTCCCACTAGCGCCCAAGAGACCCAGTACTTC.

The J gene is TRBJ2-2, the V gene TRBV25-1; 9 nucleotides align to TRBD1. The CDR3 covers 15 residues. The germline V gene has CDR1 MGHDK and CDR2 SYGVNS. The trim removed 3 bases at V and 6 bases at J, leaving 5 bases unmatched. As DNA, the CDR3 is TGTGCCAGCAGTGAGGACAGGGGTTCGTCCGGGGAGCTGTTTTTT. It yields the protein CASSEDRGSSGELFF.

In DNA form, the CDR3 reads TGTGCCAGCAGCCGGACAGGGGGCACTGAAGCTTTCTTT. It translates to CASSRTGGTEAFF. The chain combines TRBV5-6 with TRBJ1-1, with TRBD1 identical over 10 bases. The ends lost 4 bases at V and 4 bases at J; junction bases unmatched: 1. CDR1 and CDR2 from the germline V gene are SGHDT and YYEEEE. The CDR3 spans 13 residues.

The chain has TRBV6-1 and TRBJ1-3; maybe TRBD1 (6 bases). The ends were cut back, 6 bases at V and 3 bases at J, with 12 bases in the middle. CDR1 and CDR2 from the germline V gene are MNHNS and SASEGT. The length of the CDR3 is 14 residues. The CDR3 loop reads CASSLDSLGNTIYF. CDR3 DNA sequence: TGTGCCAGCAGCCTGGACAGCCTTGGAAACACCATATATTTT.

With regard to this clone: Other DNA sequences from this sample encode an identical CDR3 as well. The chain recombines TRBV19 with TRBJ2-7; TRBD1 matches 9 bases. V gave up 5 bases and J gave up 2 bases; unmatched junction bases: 10. CDR1 and CDR2 (germline): LNHDA, SQIVND (reference sequence). The CDR3 is 16 residues long. The DNA for the CDR3 is TGTGCCAGTAGTCCTCCATGGACAGGGGTTCCCTACGAGCAGTACTTC. This translates into CASSPPWTGVPYEQYF.

The J gene is TRBJ2-3, the V gene TRBV18; TRBD2 might be the D (5 bases). Trimming cost V 10 bases and J 2 bases, with 19 bases left between them. Germline V gives CDR1 KGHSH, CDR2 LQKENI. The CDR3 contains 15 residues. CDR3 coding DNA: TGTGCCACCGAAAGGGTTACCGGGGACACAGATACGCAGTATTTT. It specifies CATERVTGDTDTQYF.

The chain joins TRBV7-9 to TRBJ2-3; tentative D call: TRBD1 (6 bases). V was cut by 6 bases and J by 4 bases, with 20 bases left in between. This CDR3 contains 16 residues. Germline CDR1 and CDR2: SEHNR and FQNEAQ (reference sequence). CDR3 DNA sequence: TGTGCCAGCAGTTTTTTAGCCCAGAAGGGGGCAGATACGCAGTATTTT. Translating it yields CASSFLAQKGADTQYF.

V and J are TRBV9 and TRBJ2-2, with 9 bases that match TRBD2. The CDR3 length is 14 residues. Unmatched junction bases numbered 4, after V lost 5 bases and J lost 5 bases. The germline CDR1 and CDR2 sequences are SGDLS and YYNGEE. CDR3 protein: CASSYSGRTGELFF. The CDR3, as DNA: TGTGCCAGCAGTTATAGCGGGAGAACCGGGGAGCTGTTTTTT.

This chain uses TRBV11-3 with TRBJ2-5; TRBD1 matches at 7 bases. The CDR3 contains 15 residues. J lost 1 base, V lost 4 bases, and 6 bases had no gene match. The germline gives CDR1 SGHNT, CDR2 YENEEA. CDR3 sequence: CASSSRTGVQETQYF. DNA for the CDR3: TGTGCCAGCAGCTCCCGAACAGGGGTCCAAGAGACCCAGTACTTC.

The chain's CDR3 is CASSQGAYEQYV. As DNA, the CDR3 is TGCGCCAGCAGCCAAGGGGCATACGAGCAGTACGTC. The rearrangement uses TRBV4-3 and TRBJ2-7; D gene unclear. Trimming removed 1 base at V and 4 bases at J, with 5 bases between. Germline V gene data show CDR1 as LGHNA and CDR2 as YSLEER. The CDR3 is 12 amino acids.

The V and J genes are TRBV28 and TRBJ1-3; D gene unclear. V was shortened by 7 bases and J by 1 base, with 11 bases between the two germline ends. The germline V gene encodes CDR1 MDHEN and CDR2 SYDVKM. The CDR3 is made up of 14 amino acids. The CDR3 DNA is TGTGCCAGCACTCCTCCGGGGTCTGGAAACACCATATATTTT. Its translation: CASTPPGSGNTIYF.

This sequence joins TRBV10-1 and TRBJ1-3, with TRBD1 as a possible D gene (6 bases). Trimming removed 8 bases at V and 4 bases at J, with 15 bases between. Germline lookup yields CDR1 WNHNN and CDR2 SYGVQD (reference sequence). The CDR3 is 14 residues long. The CDR3 sequence is CASRPPGTGNTIYF. The CDR3 nucleotides are TGCGCCAGCCGACCACCAGGGACAGGAAACACCATATATTTT.